Detailed here is one T cell receptor (beta chain). Its target is not known. With random hexamers, reverse transcription was performed on roughly 0.5 to 1 ug of RNA. With immunoSEQ multiplex PCR, TCR beta CDR3 was amplified across 54 Vbeta and 13 Jbeta. TCRdb passed the immunoSEQ multiplex PCR reads through MiXCR, listing each CDR3 protein once. The data show 150,000 or so distinct CDR3 sequences, with about 91% seen just once and around 0.079% held by the top ten. This sample was taken from a study of CD8 T cells in Susac syndrome. Whole-study results and caveats: It was acknowledged by the study that relatively few individuals were included in its TCR sequencing and HLA analysis.

The CDR3 covers 16 residues. V was pared by 3 bases and J by 1 base, with 5 bases of the junction left unmatched. Germline V gene lookup returns CDR1 KGHSH and CDR2 LQKENI. The specimen sequenced was CD4+ T cells from PBMCs. The chain has TRBV18 and TRBJ2-2; 7 positions agree with TRBD1. The origin of this receptor is a human donor in good health. Here the CDR3 reads CASSPGTVQNTGELFF. The CDR3 DNA reads TGTGCCAGCTCACCCGGGACAGTCCAGAACACCGGGGAGCTGTTTTTT.